This is a list of T cell receptor beta chains from one sample in a study of cytomegalovirus exposure and HLA in healthy donors. Only in-frame clones appear in the TCRdb table, and some are missing; sequencing was by immunoSEQ multiplex PCR. The data show 80,000 to 100,000 clones, with over 70% seen just once and under 25% held by the top ten. Material for sequencing was PBMCs. These receptors all stem from a young man in good health and CMV-seropositive. CDR3s include the opening cysteine and the closing phenylalanine or tryptophan. Fields, in order: J gene, V gene, D gene, CDR3 protein. The D gene is left open where the match is weak.

j_call: TRBJ2-4
v_call: TRBV19
d_call: -
cdr3_aa: CASSIQDIQYF

j_call: TRBJ2-2
v_call: TRBV27
d_call: TRBD1
cdr3_aa: CASSLGQGAGGELFF

j_call: TRBJ1-1
v_call: TRBV28
d_call: -
cdr3_aa: CASSLSGAPAAFF

j_call: TRBJ1-6
v_call: TRBV30
d_call: -
cdr3_aa: CAWSTQGLYNSPLHF

j_call: TRBJ1-3
v_call: TRBV7-8
d_call: TRBD1
cdr3_aa: CASSLFGTGFSGNTIYF

j_call: TRBJ2-1
v_call: TRBV5-4
d_call: TRBD1
cdr3_aa: CASSLAGDRAYNEQFF

j_call: TRBJ2-1
v_call: TRBV29-1
d_call: -
cdr3_aa: CSVVSRWQFF

j_call: TRBJ1-1
v_call: TRBV27
d_call: TRBD1
cdr3_aa: CASSTTGGLYTEAFF

j_call: TRBJ2-1
v_call: TRBV19
d_call: -
cdr3_aa: CASSTRGGPSYNEQFF

j_call: TRBJ2-7
v_call: TRBV7-2
d_call: -
cdr3_aa: CASSSQGYEQYF

j_call: TRBJ2-3
v_call: TRBV4-3
d_call: TRBD2
cdr3_aa: CASSQDQVAGGDTQYF

j_call: TRBJ2-1
v_call: TRBV7-3
d_call: TRBD2
cdr3_aa: CASSTLAGPYNEQFF

j_call: TRBJ2-5
v_call: TRBV7-6
d_call: -
cdr3_aa: CASSPPGHYQETQYF

j_call: TRBJ2-2
v_call: TRBV5-1
d_call: -
cdr3_aa: CASSLSTSTGELFF

j_call: TRBJ1-3
v_call: TRBV27
d_call: TRBD1
cdr3_aa: CASSSADRALGNTIYF

j_call: TRBJ2-5
v_call: TRBV7-2
d_call: -
cdr3_aa: CASSSHRVQETQYF

j_call: TRBJ2-2
v_call: TRBV5-6
d_call: TRBD1
cdr3_aa: CASSLIGTENTGELFF

j_call: TRBJ2-1
v_call: TRBV9
d_call: TRBD1
cdr3_aa: CASSPGTGKNEQFF

j_call: TRBJ1-4
v_call: TRBV30
d_call: -
cdr3_aa: CAWSPRDNEKLFF

j_call: TRBJ1-5
v_call: TRBV4-1
d_call: -
cdr3_aa: CASSFRTDSNQPQHF

j_call: TRBJ1-5
v_call: TRBV15
d_call: -
cdr3_aa: CATSRGRTVLNQPQHF

j_call: TRBJ1-2
v_call: TRBV9
d_call: TRBD1
cdr3_aa: CASSVAPSDRSNYGYTF

j_call: TRBJ2-7
v_call: TRBV19
d_call: TRBD2
cdr3_aa: CASRPGTTSYEQYF

j_call: TRBJ2-3
v_call: TRBV2
d_call: -
cdr3_aa: CASSPTKGGGATDTQYF

j_call: TRBJ2-6
v_call: TRBV5-1
d_call: TRBD2
cdr3_aa: CASSQGGFGANVLTF

j_call: TRBJ2-7
v_call: TRBV9
d_call: -
cdr3_aa: CASSVESVSYEQYF

j_call: TRBJ1-2
v_call: TRBV14
d_call: TRBD1
cdr3_aa: CASSLGQGGYGYTF

j_call: TRBJ1-2
v_call: TRBV6-6
d_call: TRBD1
cdr3_aa: CASSYDGTGELYGYTF

j_call: TRBJ1-5
v_call: TRBV19
d_call: TRBD1
cdr3_aa: CASSPPRGQVNQPQHF

j_call: TRBJ2-5
v_call: TRBV30
d_call: TRBD2
cdr3_aa: CAWTSGNTLVATQYF

j_call: TRBJ2-5
v_call: TRBV29-1
d_call: TRBD2
cdr3_aa: CSASTSGQETQYF

j_call: TRBJ1-2
v_call: TRBV30
d_call: -
cdr3_aa: CAWNSRNYGYTF

j_call: TRBJ2-5
v_call: TRBV5-6
d_call: TRBD1
cdr3_aa: CASYPSGTGAETQYF

j_call: TRBJ2-5
v_call: TRBV18
d_call: -
cdr3_aa: CASSPPGGRETQYF

j_call: TRBJ1-6
v_call: TRBV27
d_call: -
cdr3_aa: CASTPTNSPLHF

j_call: TRBJ2-7
v_call: TRBV19
d_call: -
cdr3_aa: CASSMWGGPYEQYF

j_call: TRBJ2-7
v_call: TRBV28
d_call: TRBD1
cdr3_aa: CASSGTGDEQYF

j_call: TRBJ1-4
v_call: TRBV30
d_call: TRBD1
cdr3_aa: CAWRGTGGAEKPFF

j_call: TRBJ1-4
v_call: TRBV19
d_call: -
cdr3_aa: CASRYSTTNEKLFF

j_call: TRBJ2-1
v_call: TRBV6-4
d_call: -
cdr3_aa: CASSDSGGNSYNEQFF

j_call: TRBJ2-1
v_call: TRBV5-1
d_call: TRBD2
cdr3_aa: CASSSGLATLDEQFF

j_call: TRBJ1-4
v_call: TRBV10-2
d_call: TRBD1
cdr3_aa: CASRDRSSNEKLFF

j_call: TRBJ2-5
v_call: TRBV29-1
d_call: TRBD1
cdr3_aa: CSLPRDSQETQYF

j_call: TRBJ2-7
v_call: TRBV28
d_call: -
cdr3_aa: CASNPSGAASYEQYF

j_call: TRBJ1-2
v_call: TRBV19
d_call: -
cdr3_aa: CASSVQGPANYGYTF

j_call: TRBJ2-7
v_call: TRBV20-1
d_call: -
cdr3_aa: CSAPGLGEQYF

j_call: TRBJ2-2
v_call: TRBV6-6
d_call: -
cdr3_aa: CASTLTTGELFF

j_call: TRBJ1-1
v_call: TRBV19
d_call: -
cdr3_aa: CASTHRGSVGASNTEAFF